This TCR beta chain was profiled in a study of OX40 agonist ivuxolimab in advanced cancers. Libraries were prepared by immunoSEQ multiplex PCR; TCRdb keeps only in-frame clonotypes and omits some of them. The table shows tens of thousands of clones, with nearly 80% occurring only once. As for this clone: Its antigen remains unidentified.

Enrollment shut out patients with autoimmune disease history or systemic immunosuppression. The timepoints at which blood was sampled were baseline, cycle 4 day 1, and cycle 7 day 1. Study-wide results and limits: Researchers report that CD8+ T cells had, on average, more expanded clones than CD4+.

The CDR3 runs to 13 residues. Trimming took off 0 bases at V and 7 bases at J, with 10 bases between the two ends. CDR1 SGHTS and CDR2 YDEGEE come from the germline V gene. The clonotype was recovered from an adult with an advanced solid tumor such as melanoma, head and neck, liver or kidney cancer. The starting material was CD4+ or CD8+ T cells sorted from blood, obtained in a trial of the OX40 agonist ivuxolimab. The rearrangement links TRBV5-8 to TRBJ1-1; D ambiguous. In nucleotides, the CDR3 is TGTGCCAGCAGCTTGGCCCTAGGGCGTGAAGCTTTCTTT. Protein sequence: CASSLALGREAFF.